This T cell receptor (beta chain) was recorded in a study of blood T cells in healthy people across ages. In its sample, this clonotype was seen many times. Isolated per sample were at least 6 million PBMCs. A second about 7 to 12 cycle PCR used barcoded and J-beta primers. TCRdb recomputed calls from the 5' RACE reads with MiXCR, one row per CDR3 protein. Found here are 1.6 million or so distinct CDR3 sequences, about 32% of them singletons; the top ten hold around 11%. Trimming removed 0 bases from V and 2 bases from J, with 20 bases in between. This CDR3 comprises 19 residues. Looked up from germline, CDR1 is MNHEY and CDR2 is SMNVEV (reference sequence).

The sequenced sample consisted of blood. The sequence was collected from a woman aged 25 to 39 in good health. The chain employs TRBV27 and TRBJ2-1; the D gene is possibly TRBD2 (5 bases). DNA for the CDR3: TGTGCCAGCAGTTTATCAGGTTTAAAAGGCGAAGCGGCCTACAATGAGCAGTTCTTC. Amino acids: CASSLSGLKGEAAYNEQFF.